Shown below are 14 T cell receptor beta chains from a single sample sequenced in a study of shared clonotypes between healthy human individuals. Assay used: immunoSEQ multiplex PCR; TCRdb lists only in-frame clones, some missing. The table lists over a million clones, less than 99% of them singletons. What was sequenced was naive CD4+ T cells sorted from blood. Subset reported: CD45RA+ positively selected. The receptors stem from a man younger than 45 in good health.

This clone was recorded once. V gene TRBV28 combines with J gene TRBJ2-3; 9 bases fit TRBD2. The V gene's germline CDR1 is MDHEN and CDR2 SYDVKM. J gave up 2 bases and V 9 bases, and 9 bases lay outside the gene matches. The CDR3 length is 15 residues. The CDR3 region is CASMPLAGATDTQYF. CDR3 DNA sequence: TGTGCCAGTATGCCTTTAGCGGGAGCCACAGATACGCAGTATTTT.

The rearrangement joins TRBV4-3 to TRBJ2-5; no clear D gene. The CDR3 covers 13 residues. CDR1 and CDR2 (germline): LGHNA, YSLEER. V gave up 0 bases and J gave up 6 bases, with 8 bases separating them. CDR3 bases: TGCGCCAGCAGCCAAGATAGAGTTCAGACCCAGTACTTC. It codes for CASSQDRVQTQYF.

The gene calls are TRBV7-2 and TRBJ2-7; D not certain. The germline V and J ends were trimmed by 1 base and 3 bases, with 7 bases remaining between them. CDR1 SGHTA and CDR2 FQGNSA come from the germline V gene. The CDR3 runs to 13 residues. The CDR3, as DNA: TGTGCCAGCAGCTTAGACCCGAGCTACGAGCAGTACTTC. Translated: CASSLDPSYEQYF.

V gene TRBV19 combines with J gene TRBJ2-2; TRBD2 aligns across 9 bases. The CDR3 runs 15 residues. Trimming took 5 bases from V and 1 from J; bases not matched to a gene: 2. CDR1 and CDR2 from the germline V gene are LNHDA and SQIVND (reference sequence). CDR3 region: CASSATSGNTGELFF. The CDR3 coding sequence is TGTGCCAGTAGTGCGACTAGCGGGAACACCGGGGAGCTGTTTTTT.

V is TRBV25-1 and J is TRBJ2-2; TRBD2 aligns across 8 bases. CDR1 is MGHDK, CDR2 SYGVNS, per germline. The CDR3 length is 16 residues. V gave up 3 bases and J gave up 4 bases; unmatched junction bases: 7. The CDR3 DNA follows: TGTGCCAGCAGTGACCCCGGGGGGGGGAGCACCGGGGAGCTGTTTTTT. Amino acid sequence: CASSDPGGGSTGELFF.

CDR3 in DNA: TGCGCCAGCAGCTTGGTTGTTTCGGAGACCCAGTACTTC. It is translated as CASSLVVSETQYF. This chain uses TRBV5-1 with TRBJ2-5; D ambiguous. The germline V gene has CDR1 SGHRS and CDR2 YFSETQ. The CDR3 consists of 13 residues. Trimming shortened V by 0 bases and J by 5 bases, and 8 bases separated the two germline ends.

This rearrangement joins TRBV18 to TRBJ2-7; D remains unclear. The CDR3 is 16 residues long. V was clipped by 0 bases and J by 0 bases, with 12 bases between them. Per the germline V gene, CDR1 is KGHSH and CDR2 is LQKENI. Here the CDR3 DNA reads TGTGCCAGCTCACCACCGGGCATCTTAAGCTCCTACGAGCAGTACTTC. This sequence encodes CASSPPGILSSYEQYF.

V is TRBV18 and J is TRBJ2-7, with 7 bases fitting TRBD2. Trimming cost V 5 bases and J 5 bases; bases outside gene matches: 15. CDR3 size: 16 residues. CDR1 is KGHSH and CDR2 is LQKENI in the germline V gene. CDR3 residues: CASSLLAPGLSDEQYF. In DNA, the CDR3 is TGTGCCAGCTCATTACTCGCCCCGGGACTAAGCGACGAGCAGTACTTC.

The chain carries TRBV18 and TRBJ2-7; perhaps TRBD1 as D (5 bases). Trimming took off 5 bases at V and 4 bases at J, with 9 bases between the two ends. This CDR3 spans 12 amino acids. Germline V CDR1 and CDR2: KGHSH, LQKENI. The CDR3 protein is CASSTNRYEQYF. The CDR3 region has the DNA TGTGCCAGCTCAACGAACAGGTACGAGCAGTACTTC. Complete variable domain (other parts from reference TRBV18 and TRBJ2-7): NAGVMQNPRHLVRRRGQEARLRCSPMKGHSHVYWYRQLPEEGLKFMVYLQKENIIDESGMPKERFSAEFPKEGPSILRIQQVVRGDSAAYFCASSTNRYEQYFGPGTRLTVT.

The V gene is TRBV20-1, the J gene TRBJ1-1; D is unclear. The V end lost 6 bases, the J end lost 6 bases, and 11 bases lay between the germline ends. Germline CDR1 DFQATT, CDR2 SNEGSKA (reference sequence). The CDR3 consists of 11 residues. Written as DNA, the CDR3 is TGCAGTGCCCAACCGGGGTCTGAAGCTTTCTTT. Translating gives CSAQPGSEAFF.

This chain connects TRBV30 to TRBJ1-3, with 10 nucleotides matching TRBD1. The CDR3 length is 14 residues. J lost 7 bases, V lost 2 bases, and 5 bases had no gene match. Per germline, CDR1 GTSNPN and CDR2 SVGIG (reference sequence). The CDR3 spells CAWSKTGGLNTIYF. The CDR3 DNA is TGTGCCTGGAGTAAGACAGGGGGCCTGAACACCATATATTTT.

About this clone itself: This specimen includes other DNA sequences encoding the same CDR3. The genes are TRBV7-2 and TRBJ2-7; D may match TRBD1 or TRBD2 (5 bases each). Germline V gives CDR1 SGHTA, CDR2 FQGNSA. Trimming took 6 bases from V and 1 from J, leaving 10 bases between them. This CDR3 is built from 13 residues. CDR3 nucleotide sequence: TGTGCCAGCAGTCCTGGGGGATCCTACGAGCAGTACTTC. Protein sequence: CASSPGGSYEQYF.

This chain connects TRBV18 to TRBJ2-2; TRBD2 aligns across 8 bases. This CDR3 spans 17 amino acids. The germline V gene has CDR1 KGHSH and CDR2 LQKENI. Trimming took 3 bases from V and 0 from J; bases not matched to a gene: 6. CDR3 in amino acids: CASSPRGGTANTGELFF. The DNA of the CDR3 is TGTGCCAGCTCACCCCGGGGGGGAACGGCGAACACCGGGGAGCTGTTTTTT.

The rearrangement uses TRBV15 and TRBJ2-1; D not certain. Germline V gene lookup returns CDR1 LNHNV and CDR2 YYDKDF (reference sequence). The V end lost 0 bases, the J end lost 0 bases, and 12 bases lay between the germline ends. There are 17 residues in the CDR3. The CDR3 is CATSRDPGPSSYNEQFF. The CDR3 bases are TGTGCCACCAGCAGAGATCCCGGACCCAGCTCCTACAATGAGCAGTTCTTC. Full variable domain (missing parts from reference TRBV15 and TRBJ2-1): DAMVIQNPRYQVTQFGKPVTLSCSQTLNHNVMYWYQQKSSQAPKLLFHYYDKDFNNEADTPDNFQSRRPNTSFCFLDIRSPGLGDTAMYLCATSRDPGPSSYNEQFFGPGTRLTVL.